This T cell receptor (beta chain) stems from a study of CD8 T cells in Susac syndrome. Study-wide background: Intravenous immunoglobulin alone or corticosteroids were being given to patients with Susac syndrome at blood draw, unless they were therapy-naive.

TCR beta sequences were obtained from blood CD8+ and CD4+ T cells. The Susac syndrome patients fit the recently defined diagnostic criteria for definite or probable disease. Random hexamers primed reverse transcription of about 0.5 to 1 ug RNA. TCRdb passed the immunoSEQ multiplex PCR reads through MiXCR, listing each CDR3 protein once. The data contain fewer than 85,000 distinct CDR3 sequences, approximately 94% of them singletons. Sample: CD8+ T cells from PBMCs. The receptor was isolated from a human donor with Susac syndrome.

CDR3 coding DNA: TGTGCCAGCAGCGTAGAGGGAGCGGGGGGTCTCCCTAGCAGCGGGGAGCTGTTTTTT. It specifies CASSVEGAGGLPSSGELFF. The rearrangement uses TRBV9 and TRBJ2-2; 9 nucleotides align to TRBD2. V was pared by 0 bases and J by 7 bases, with 16 bases of the junction left unmatched. The length of the CDR3 is 19 residues. Germline V gene lookup returns CDR1 SGDLS and CDR2 YYNGEE.